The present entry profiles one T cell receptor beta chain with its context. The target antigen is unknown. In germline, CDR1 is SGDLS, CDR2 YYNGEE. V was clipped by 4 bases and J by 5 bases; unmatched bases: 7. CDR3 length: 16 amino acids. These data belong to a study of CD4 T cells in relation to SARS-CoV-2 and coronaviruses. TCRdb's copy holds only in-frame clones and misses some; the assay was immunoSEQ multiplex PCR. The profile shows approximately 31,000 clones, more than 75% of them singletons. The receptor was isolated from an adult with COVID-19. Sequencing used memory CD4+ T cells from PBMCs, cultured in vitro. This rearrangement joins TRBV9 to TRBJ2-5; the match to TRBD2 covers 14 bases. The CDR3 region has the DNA TGTGCCAGCAGCCCGGGACTAGCGGGAGCTGAGGAGACCCAGTACTTC. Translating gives CASSPGLAGAEETQYF.